A single sample gave rise to the 19 T cell receptor beta chains below, sequenced in a study of regulatory T cells in long-lasting Graves disease. Assembly of TCR beta libraries relied on iRepertoire HTBI primers together with Arm-PCR of CDR3 regions. TCRdb re-analysed the multiplex PCR reads in MiXCR, keeping a single row per CDR3 protein. This sample has 300,000 to 400,000 distinct CDR3 sequences, with over 15% found just once. Specified time point: newly diagnosed GD, antithyroid drugs for less than 3 months. The TCR library was made from RNA that had been extracted from PBMCs in TRIzol. The same specimen was also included in a second study, on T cells in Graves' hyperthyroidism and ophthalmopathy.

The specimen comprised peripheral blood mononuclear cells (PBMCs), sampled at new diagnosis, from a patient treated with antithyroid drugs. The receptors here all came from a man aged 35 to 55 with Graves disease.

At least ten counts were recorded for this clonotype. V is TRBV2 and J is TRBJ1-5; no clear D gene. CDR3 size: 14 residues. Germline V lookup: CDR1 SNHLY, CDR2 FYNNEI. V lost 3 bases and J lost 5, with 11 bases in between. CDR3 amino acids: CASSDEVGYQPQHF. The DNA for the CDR3 is TGTGCCAGCAGTGACGAAGTGGGCTATCAGCCCCAGCATTTT.

This clonotype came up many times. The rearrangement uses TRBV12-3 or TRBV12-4 and TRBJ2-6; tentatively, D is TRBD1 (5 bases). The CDR3 extends over 16 amino acids. V was pared by 2 bases and J by 2 bases, with 10 bases between. The CDR3 reads CASSLTRVPGANVLTF. The CDR3 bases are TGTGCCAGCAGTTTAACCAGGGTTCCTGGGGCCAACGTCCTGACTTTC.

This chain joins TRBV30 and TRBJ2-7; D not certain. There are 12 residues in the CDR3. Per germline, CDR1 GTSNPN and CDR2 SVGIG (reference sequence). V lost 0 bases and J 6 bases, leaving 9 bases between the germline ends. The CDR3 reads CAWSVISGEQYF. Written as DNA, the CDR3 is TGTGCCTGGAGTGTAATATCGGGCGAGCAGTACTTC.

The sample holds many counts of this clonotype. V is TRBV11-2 and J is TRBJ1-4; a possible D gene is TRBD1 (6 bases). The germline V gene has CDR1 SGHAT and CDR2 FQNNGV. CDR3 length: 17 amino acids. V dropped 2 bases and J dropped 0 bases, with 13 bases sitting between them. CDR3 amino acids: CASSLYRRQATNEKLFF. CDR3 nucleotide sequence: TGTGCCAGCAGCTTATACCGTAGACAGGCAACTAATGAAAAACTGTTTTTT.

The chain joins TRBV6-5 to TRBJ2-5; a weak D match, TRBD1 (5 bases). Trimming cost V 2 bases and J 5 bases, with 18 bases left between them. This CDR3 spans 16 amino acids. Germline CDR1 reads MNHEY; CDR2 reads SVGAGI. The CDR3 loop is CASSYGAAPSSETQYF. CDR3 DNA sequence: TGTGCCAGCAGTTACGGGGCAGCCCCCTCGTCCGAGACCCAGTACTTC.

V usage is TRBV2 and J usage is TRBJ2-1; TRBD2 is a possible D gene (5 bases). The CDR3 has 17 amino acids. Germline CDR1 and CDR2: SNHLY and FYNNEI. The germline V and J ends were trimmed by 3 bases and 4 bases, with 19 bases remaining between them. CDR3 in amino acids: CASSEGPSGFSYNEQFF. In nucleotides, the CDR3 is TGTGCCAGCAGTGAGGGTCCCTCGGGGTTTTCGTACAATGAGCAGTTCTTC.

This clonotype was recorded many times. The chain has TRBV15 and TRBJ1-1, with D possibly matching TRBD1 (6 bases). The CDR3 length is 14 residues. Trimming cost V 3 bases and J 1 base, with 9 bases left between them. From germline, CDR1 is LNHNV and CDR2 YYDKDF (reference sequence). CDR3 protein: CATSRTRGNTEAFF. In DNA form, the CDR3 reads TGTGCCACCAGCAGGACCAGGGGGAACACTGAAGCTTTCTTT.

This clonotype occurred many times. This chain joins TRBV20-1 and TRBJ2-2; D is unresolved. Germline V gene data show CDR1 as DFQATT and CDR2 as SNEGSKA (reference sequence). V shed 8 bases and J shed 0 bases, with 13 bases lying between them. CDR3 length equals 14 residues. CDR3 loop: CSPAKGTNTGELFF. CDR3 nucleotides: TGCAGTCCAGCCAAGGGAACGAACACCGGGGAGCTGTTTTTT.

The rearrangement joins TRBV10-3 to TRBJ2-1; D gene uncertain. V was cut by 3 bases and J by 6 bases, with 3 bases left in between. The CDR3 is 11 residues long. Germline CDR1 is ENHRY and CDR2 is SYGVKD. The CDR3 spells CAISDLNEQFF. The CDR3 region has the DNA TGTGCCATCAGTGACCTCAATGAGCAGTTCTTC.

This clonotype has ten or more counts. The V gene is TRBV2, the J gene TRBJ1-1; D uncertain. Germline lookup yields CDR1 SNHLY and CDR2 FYNNEI. V shed 7 bases and J shed 0 bases, with 9 bases lying between them. The CDR3 contains 13 residues. CDR3 sequence (DNA): TGTGCCAGCATACTGGAAATGAACACTGAAGCTTTCTTT. Amino acids: CASILEMNTEAFF.

The table lists this clonotype with a few counts. The chain carries TRBV18 and TRBJ2-1, with D hard to call. V was pared by 0 bases and J by 7 bases, with 16 bases between. Germline CDR1 and CDR2: KGHSH and LQKENI. CDR3 length: 16 amino acids. The chain's CDR3 is CASSPPGFAGGNEQFF. The DNA of the CDR3 is TGTGCCAGCTCACCACCGGGGTTCGCAGGTGGAAATGAGCAGTTCTTC.

This clonotype was detected many times. The chain recombines TRBV7-3 with TRBJ2-1; TRBD2 aligns across 11 bases. V was clipped by 1 base and J by 10 bases; unmatched bases: 6. The CDR3 has 15 residues. Germline V gives CDR1 SGHTA, CDR2 FQGTGA. The CDR3 protein is CASSLMLAGGQEQFF. CDR3 coding DNA: TGTGCCAGCAGCTTAATGTTAGCGGGGGGGCAAGAGCAGTTCTTC.

This clonotype was picked up many times. CDR3 in DNA: TGTGCCAGCAGTGTCGACATTCGCCGGGGCTACACCTTC. Residues: CASSVDIRRGYTF. The rearrangement links TRBV28 to TRBJ1-2, with D hard to call. CDR1 is MDHEN, CDR2 SYDVKM, per germline. This CDR3 comprises 13 residues. The germline V and J ends were trimmed by 5 bases and 8 bases, with 15 bases remaining between them.

This clonotype was observed a handful of times. The J gene is TRBJ1-5, the V gene TRBV19, with D possibly being TRBD1 (5 bases). Trimming left V 7 bases short and J 4 bases short, with 23 bases between. CDR3 size: 17 residues. The germline V gene has CDR1 LNHDA and CDR2 SQIVND (reference sequence). CDR3 region: CASKAGPGRETNQPQHF. The CDR3 DNA sequence: TGTGCCAGTAAAGCAGGGCCTGGGCGAGAAACTAATCAGCCCCAGCATTTT. The whole variable domain, filled in from reference TRBV19 and TRBJ1-5, reads DGGITQSPKYLFRKEGQNVTLSCEQNLNHDAMYWYRQDPGQGLRLIYYSQIVNDFQKGDIAEGYSVSREKKESFPLTVTSAQKNPTAFYLCASKAGPGRETNQPQHFGDGTRLSIL.

This clonotype was seen at least ten times. The chain links TRBV4-1 to TRBJ2-7; D tentatively fits TRBD1 or TRBD2 (5 bases each). V was shortened by 8 bases and J by 0 bases, with 23 bases between the two germline ends. Germline loops: CDR1 MGHRA, CDR2 YSYEKL. The CDR3 extends over 17 amino acids. Here the CDR3 DNA reads TGCGCCAGCTCAAGTACCCCCCGGGACGGAGTCTCCTACGAGCAGTACTTC. Amino acid sequence: CASSSTPRDGVSYEQYF.

This clonotype was seen repeatedly, ten times or more. The J gene is TRBJ2-3, the V gene TRBV4-1, with a weak D call TRBD2 (7 bases). Trimming shortened V by 2 bases and J by 4 bases, and 19 bases separated the two germline ends. CDR1 and CDR2 (germline): MGHRA, YSYEKL. The length of the CDR3 is 17 residues. This chain's CDR3 is CASSQRSRGALADTQYF. The DNA for the CDR3 is TGCGCCAGCAGCCAACGGTCCCGGGGGGCCTTGGCAGATACGCAGTATTTT.

A few counts support this clonotype. The chain couples TRBV20-1 to TRBJ2-5; tentatively, D is TRBD1 (7 bases). The CDR3 extends over 14 amino acids. Germline-derived CDR1 and CDR2 are DFQATT and SNEGSKA (reference sequence). The ends were cut back, 0 bases at V and 5 bases at J, with 13 bases in the middle. The CDR3 spells CSARDSTGRETQYF. The CDR3 nucleotides are TGCAGTGCTAGAGATTCGACAGGGAGGGAGACCCAGTACTTC.

This clonotype showed up just once. This rearrangement joins TRBV5-4 to TRBJ2-1; the match to TRBD1 covers 7 bases. The CDR3 has 17 residues. V shed 6 bases and J 5 bases; nucleotides not matched to a gene: 17. CDR1 is SGHNT, CDR2 YYREEE, per germline (reference sequence). CDR3 amino acids: CASTGRQGIGLHNEQFF. CDR3 nucleotides: TGTGCCAGCACCGGAAGACAGGGAATAGGGCTACACAATGAGCAGTTCTTC.

The table lists this clonotype with many counts. The chain uses TRBV18 and TRBJ1-5; D is unclear. Trimming cost V 8 bases and J 5 bases, with 13 bases left between them. Germline CDR1 and CDR2: KGHSH and LQKENI. CDR3 size: 13 residues. The CDR3: CASSPTRDQPQHF. The CDR3 DNA reads as TGTGCCAGCAGTCCGACCAGAGATCAGCCCCAGCATTTT.